What follows are 15 T cell receptor beta chains derived from one specimen sequenced in a study of blood T cell repertoires in COVID-19. Measured with immunoSEQ multiplex PCR; TCRdb has only the in-frame clones, and not every one. Of around 190,000 clones in the sample, approximately 90% are singletons; the top ten hold approximately 1.1%. The sequenced material came from peripheral blood. The receptor source for this set is a man aged 25-40 years with acute or convalescent COVID-19.

The J gene is TRBJ2-6, the V gene TRBV5-1, with D perhaps matching TRBD1 (5 bases). The ends were cut back, 0 bases at V and 2 bases at J, with 12 bases in the middle. The CDR3 sequence is 17 residues long. Germline CDR1 SGHRS, CDR2 YFSETQ. DNA of the CDR3: TGCGCCAGCAGCTTGGCCCAGGGTCTTACTGGGGCCAACGTCCTGACTTTC. Translated, it gives CASSLAQGLTGANVLTF.

The V call is TRBV27, the J call TRBJ2-7, with TRBD2 identical over 10 bases. CDR1 MNHEY and CDR2 SMNVEV come from the germline V gene (reference sequence). The CDR3 is 15 residues long. The junction had 5 bases not matched to a gene; V was cut back by 5 bases and J by 1 base. The CDR3 spells CASSAIAGGSYEQYF. CDR3 sequence (DNA): TGTGCCAGCAGTGCCATAGCGGGGGGTTCCTACGAGCAGTACTTC.

The V call is TRBV9, the J call TRBJ2-2; D not resolved. Deletions cut 0 bases from V and 1 base from J, with 4 bases between. The CDR3 has 14 residues. Looked up from germline, CDR1 is SGDLS and CDR2 is YYNGEE. The CDR3, as DNA: TGTGCCAGCAGCGTAGTTATGAACACCGGGGAGCTGTTTTTT. This encodes CASSVVMNTGELFF.

The chain joins TRBV5-4 to TRBJ2-7; D remains unclear. With 4 bases removed from V and 0 bases from J, the gap between germline ends came to 11 bases. The germline gives CDR1 SGHNT, CDR2 YYREEE (reference sequence). The CDR3 contains 14 residues. CDR3 sequence: CASSPDLTSYEQYF. In DNA, the CDR3 is TGTGCCAGCAGCCCCGACTTAACCTCCTACGAGCAGTACTTC.

This CDR3 is CASLTQGMAQPQHF. The CDR3, as DNA: TGTGCCAGCTTGACACAGGGGATGGCTCAGCCCCAGCATTTT. This chain links TRBV6-5 with TRBJ1-5, with 7 bases fitting TRBD1. J gave up 6 bases and V 8 bases, and 10 bases lay outside the gene matches. Germline CDR1 MNHEY, CDR2 SVGAGI. The CDR3 totals 14 residues.

The rearrangement joins TRBV5-1 to TRBJ2-3, with D maybe TRBD2 (6 bases). V was trimmed by 1 base and J by 5 bases, leaving 11 bases between them. Germline CDR1 and CDR2: SGHRS and YFSETQ. The CDR3 has 14 residues. Written as DNA, the CDR3 is TGCGCCAGCAGCTTGAACGGGGGAGTAGATACGCAGTATTTT. This translates into CASSLNGGVDTQYF.

The chain couples TRBV5-1 to TRBJ2-1; 7 bases line up with TRBD1. CDR3 length equals 15 residues. Trimming took 4 bases from V and 1 from J; bases not matched to a gene: 5. In germline, CDR1 is SGHRS, CDR2 YFSETQ. Written as DNA, the CDR3 is TGCGCCAGCAGCGCGACAGGGATTTCCTACAATGAGCAGTTCTTC. Translating it yields CASSATGISYNEQFF.

V usage is TRBV11-2 and J usage is TRBJ1-2; weak D call: TRBD1 (6 bases). Trimming took 0 bases from V and 4 from J, leaving 12 bases between them. This CDR3 contains 15 residues. Germline V gene sequence: CDR1 SGHAT, CDR2 FQNNGV. CDR3: CASSLDLGRGYGYTF. CDR3 DNA sequence: TGTGCCAGCAGCTTAGATCTCGGCAGGGGCTATGGCTACACCTTC. Using reference TRBV11-2 and TRBJ1-2 for the parts outside the CDR3, the full variable domain is EAGVAQSPRYKIIEKRQSVAFWCNPISGHATLYWYQQILGQGPKLLIQFQNNGVVDDSQLPKDRFSAERLKGVDSTLKIQPAKLEDSAVYLCASSLDLGRGYGYTFGSGTRLTVV.

This chain joins TRBV7-2 and TRBJ2-3; maybe TRBD1 (6 bases). Germline V lookup: CDR1 SGHTA, CDR2 FQGNSA. The CDR3 length is 16 residues. V was cut by 4 bases and J by 1 base, with 15 bases left in between. CDR3 in amino acids: CASSSPRGLGTDTQYF. The CDR3 region has the DNA TGTGCCAGCAGCTCGCCCAGGGGCCTCGGCACAGATACGCAGTATTTT.

This clone has a handful of counts. CDR3 residues: CASTPGSRGPLGELFF. Written as DNA, the CDR3 is TGTGCCAGCACCCCCGGATCGCGGGGGCCCCTGGGGGAGCTGTTTTTT. The V gene is TRBV27, the J gene TRBJ2-2, with TRBD2 as a possible D gene (7 bases). The CDR3 is 16 amino acids. CDR1 and CDR2 (germline): MNHEY, SMNVEV (reference sequence). V lost 7 bases to trimming and J lost 8 bases, with 23 bases between them.

This clone was counted once. The V and J genes are TRBV27 and TRBJ2-7; D unresolved. CDR3 length: 15 amino acids. V dropped 6 bases and J dropped 3 bases, with 18 bases sitting between them. Per germline, CDR1 MNHEY and CDR2 SMNVEV (reference sequence). In DNA form, the CDR3 reads TGTGCCAGCAGATCGGTGGTAGCAGACTTCTACGAGCAGTACTTC. The encoded protein is CASRSVVADFYEQYF.

This rearrangement joins TRBV13 to TRBJ2-1; 7 bases align to TRBD1. The germline gives CDR1 PRHDT, CDR2 FYEKMQ (reference sequence). Unmatched junction bases numbered 5, after V lost 5 bases and J lost 7 bases. CDR3 length: 13 amino acids. The CDR3 loop reads CASSHTGVNEQFF. The CDR3 nucleotides are TGTGCCAGCAGCCATACAGGGGTAAATGAGCAGTTCTTC.

The V call is TRBV3-1 (or the pseudogene TRBV3-2), the J call TRBJ2-1; 10 positions agree with TRBD1. Germline V CDR1 and CDR2: LGHDT, YNNKEL (reference sequence). This CDR3 has 16 residues. V lost 1 base to trimming and J lost 7 bases; unmatched junction nucleotides: 7. The CDR3 reads CASSQVGDRGQNEQFF. The DNA of the CDR3 is TGTGCCAGCAGCCAAGTTGGCGACAGGGGGCAAAATGAGCAGTTCTTC.

This rearrangement joins TRBV15 to TRBJ2-3; D is uncertain. This CDR3 has 12 residues. V was trimmed by 0 bases and J by 5 bases, leaving 3 bases between them. Germline CDR1 LNHNV, CDR2 YYDKDF (reference sequence). The CDR3 loop reads CATSRDKDTQYF. The DNA for the CDR3 is TGTGCCACCAGCAGAGATAAAGATACGCAGTATTTT.

The V call is TRBV6-6, the J call TRBJ1-1; 7 nucleotides agree with TRBD1. The V and J ends lost 4 bases and 3 bases, in that order; junction bases with no gene match: 2. There are 13 residues in the CDR3. Looked up from germline, CDR1 is MNHNY and CDR2 is SVGAGI (reference sequence). This chain's CDR3 is CASSWDSYTEAFF. The CDR3, as DNA: TGTGCCAGCAGTTGGGACAGCTACACTGAAGCTTTCTTT.